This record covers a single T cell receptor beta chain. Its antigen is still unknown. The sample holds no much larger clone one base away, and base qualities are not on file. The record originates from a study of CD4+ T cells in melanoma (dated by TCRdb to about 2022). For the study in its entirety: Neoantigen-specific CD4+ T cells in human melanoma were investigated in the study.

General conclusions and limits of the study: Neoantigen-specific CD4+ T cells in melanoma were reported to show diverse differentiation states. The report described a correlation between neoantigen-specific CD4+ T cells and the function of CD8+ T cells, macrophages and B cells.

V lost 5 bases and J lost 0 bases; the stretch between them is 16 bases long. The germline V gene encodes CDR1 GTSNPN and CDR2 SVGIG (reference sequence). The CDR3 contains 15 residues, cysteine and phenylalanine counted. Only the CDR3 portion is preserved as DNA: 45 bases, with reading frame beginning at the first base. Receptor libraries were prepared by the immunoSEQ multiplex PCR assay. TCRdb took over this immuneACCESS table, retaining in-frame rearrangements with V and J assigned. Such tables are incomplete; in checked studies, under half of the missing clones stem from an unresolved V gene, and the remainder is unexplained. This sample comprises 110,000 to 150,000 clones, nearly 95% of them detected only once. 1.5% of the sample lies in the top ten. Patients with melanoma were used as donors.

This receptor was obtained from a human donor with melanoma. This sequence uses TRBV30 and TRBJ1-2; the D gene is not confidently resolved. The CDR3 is CAWSTSWVANYGYTF. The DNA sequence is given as TGTGCCTGGTCCACCTCATGGGTTGCTAACTATGGCTACACCTTC.